The TCR beta chain under discussion was sequenced for a study of T cell repertoires in cytomegalovirus infection. Study-level points and caveats: It was HLA-C-restricted CMV-specific TCR beta clonotypes that dominated the response ex vivo.

Notes on this clonotype: Its antigen remains unidentified.

TCRdb re-called the reads through MiXCR, storing one row per CDR3 protein. The sample carries around 330,000 distinct CDR3 sequences, 15% to 20% recorded once. In germline, CDR1 is SGHRS, CDR2 YFSETQ. The CDR3 runs 13 residues. The V and J ends lost 4 bases and 5 bases respectively, with 13 bases between them. The chain has TRBV5-1 and TRBJ2-7, with no clear D. This clonotype was sampled from a human donor in good health (CMV status not recorded). Some clones in this sample may be carry-over from other donors' samples. Sequenced: PBMCs. The CDR3 reads CASSVPGIHEQYF. In DNA form, the CDR3 reads TGCGCCAGCAGCGTACCTGGGATCCACGAGCAGTACTTC.